A selection of T cell receptor beta chains follows, all from one sample in a study of OX40 agonist ivuxolimab in advanced cancers. Clones were sequenced by immunoSEQ multiplex PCR, and TCRdb holds only the in-frame ones, with some missing. The sample gives around 100,000 clones, approximately 91% of which show up once; less than 0.2% is in the top ten. Sequenced here: CD4+ or CD8+ T cells sorted from blood, sampled in a trial of the OX40 agonist ivuxolimab. The receptors originated from an adult with an advanced solid tumor such as melanoma, head and neck, liver or kidney cancer. Both conserved end residues are part of each CDR3. A D gene is named only where the DNA matches it firmly. A row's size may be missing; if present it is once, few, many or a size class.

v_call	d_call	j_call	clone_size	cdr3_nt	cdr3_aa
TRBV7-8	-	TRBJ2-7	-	TGTGCCAGCAGCAAAGCCGGGAACTCCTACGAGCAGTACTTC	CASSKAGNSYEQYF
TRBV6-5	TRBD1	TRBJ1-3	once	TGTGCCAGCAGTCGGGACAGCGGAAACACCATATATTTT	CASSRDSGNTIYF
TRBV5-1	-	TRBJ2-1	-	TGCGCCAGCAGGGGAGACTCGGCCAATGAGCAGTTCTTC	CASRGDSANEQFF
TRBV29-1	-	TRBJ2-1	-	TGCAGCGTTGAAGATCGAGGGGGCTCCTACAATGAGCAGTTCTTC	CSVEDRGGSYNEQFF
TRBV28	-	TRBJ2-7	-	TGTGCCAGCAGTCGGATTCACACGGTCGGGTACGAGCAGTACTTC	CASSRIHTVGYEQYF
TRBV28	-	TRBJ2-1	once	TGTGCCAGCAGTTTACCCACAGGGTACAATGAGCAGTTCTTC	CASSLPTGYNEQFF
TRBV5-4	TRBD1	TRBJ2-2	-	TGTGCCAGCAGCTTGGGACAGGGGGACACCGGGGAGCTGTTTTTT	CASSLGQGDTGELFF
TRBV7-2	-	TRBJ2-3	-	TGTGCCAGCAGCTTTGCTGGCCGCACAGATACGCAGTATTTT	CASSFAGRTDTQYF
TRBV5-1	TRBD1	TRBJ2-7	-	TGCGCCAGCAGCAAGGCCCAGGGGGCGATTCACGAGCAGTACTTC	CASSKAQGAIHEQYF
TRBV28	TRBD2	TRBJ2-5	-	TGTGCCAGCAGTCCCTTACGTGGCGGGAGGGCGAGGGAGACCCAGTACTTC	CASSPLRGGRARETQYF
TRBV18	-	TRBJ1-1	-	TGTGCCAGCTCACCAGGACGGGCCACTGAAGCTTTCTTT	CASSPGRATEAFF
TRBV6-1	TRBD2	TRBJ2-4	-	TGTGCCAGCAGTGAGACCCGGACTAGCGGGAGTGGGTTATACTTC	CASSETRTSGSGLYF
TRBV5-4	-	TRBJ2-7	-	TGTGCCAGCAGCTTGGCAGGCACCTACGAGCAGTACTTC	CASSLAGTYEQYF
TRBV19	-	TRBJ2-1	once	TGTGCCAGTAGTATTGGGGTGGGGCTAGGGGATCTTTACAATGAGCAGTTCTTC	CASSIGVGLGDLYNEQFF
TRBV28	-	TRBJ2-7	-	TGTGCCAGCAGCCCTCAGGGGACCTCCTACGAGCAGTACTTC	CASSPQGTSYEQYF
TRBV2	TRBD2	TRBJ2-5	once	TGTGCCAGCAGTGAAGACCGACTAGCCCAAAGGACCCAGTACTTC	CASSEDRLAQRTQYF
TRBV28	TRBD1	TRBJ2-7	-	TGTGCCAGCAATCCGGGACAGGGGGCAGGAGAGCAGTACTTC	CASNPGQGAGEQYF
TRBV30	TRBD1	TRBJ2-2	few	TGTGCCTGGAGTCGGACAGGGGCCGGGGAGCTGTTTTTT	CAWSRTGAGELFF
TRBV30	-	TRBJ1-1	-	TGTGCCTGGATATCGCAATGGAACACTGAAGCTTTCTTT	CAWISQWNTEAFF
TRBV7-6	-	TRBJ1-4	-	TGTGCCAGCAGCTTAGGGACAGCCACTAATGAAAAACTGTTTTTT	CASSLGTATNEKLFF
TRBV6-1	-	TRBJ2-7	-	TGTGCCAGCAGCCAGGGGAACAGCTGGGAGCAGTACTTC	CASSQGNSWEQYF
TRBV30	TRBD1	TRBJ1-2	-	TGTGCCTGGAGTCTCGGCAGGGGGCAGTCCCCTTCGGGCTACACCTTC	CAWSLGRGQSPSGYTF
TRBV28	TRBD1	TRBJ2-6	-	TGTGCCAGCAGTGCAAATCTCGGGACAGGGGATCCCTCTGGGGCCAACGTCCTGACTTTC	CASSANLGTGDPSGANVLTF
TRBV5-1	TRBD1	TRBJ1-6	once	TGCGCCACCACCCTGGACAGGGCGACCTATAATTCACCCCTCCACTTT	CATTLDRATYNSPLHF
TRBV5-4	TRBD1	TRBJ2-5	-	TGTGCCAGCAGCTTGGCCCTGACAGGGCAGGAGACCCAGTACTTC	CASSLALTGQETQYF
TRBV28	TRBD1	TRBJ2-5	-	TGTGCCAGCTCAATAGGACGTAGGGACAGGGGAATCGAGACCCAGTACTTC	CASSIGRRDRGIETQYF
TRBV6-5	-	TRBJ1-2	-	TGTGCCAGCAGTTTTAACAGGGAAAACTATGGCTACACCTTC	CASSFNRENYGYTF
TRBV27	TRBD1	TRBJ2-4	-	TGTGCCAGCAGTTTATACCCAGGGGGCCAGTCAGCCAAAAACATTCAGTACTTC	CASSLYPGGQSAKNIQYF
TRBV5-6	-	TRBJ2-1	-	TGTGCCAGCAGCTCGAGGCGGGCTAGATCTGCTGAGCAGTTCTTC	CASSSRRARSAEQFF
TRBV29-1	-	TRBJ1-5	once	TGCAGCGTTGCTCTGGGCAGGGGCGGTCAGCCCCAGCATTTT	CSVALGRGGQPQHF
TRBV5-4	TRBD1	TRBJ2-7	-	TGTGCCAGCAGCACGGCGGACAGGGGCGACGAGCAGTACTTC	CASSTADRGDEQYF
TRBV4-1	-	TRBJ2-1	-	TGCGCCAGCAGCCAAGATCACGACTCTCCCTGGGCTGAGCAGTTCTTC	CASSQDHDSPWAEQFF
TRBV6-6	-	TRBJ1-1	-	TGTGCCAGCAGACCCGACCGCCACACTGAAGCTTTCTTT	CASRPDRHTEAFF
TRBV28	TRBD1	TRBJ2-3	once	TGTGCCAGCAATTCCAGGGGGCGCTTCGATACGCAGTATTTT	CASNSRGRFDTQYF
TRBV27	-	TRBJ1-1	-	TGTGCCAGCAGTTTTTGGGGCGTCACTGAAGCTTTCTTT	CASSFWGVTEAFF
TRBV7-9	-	TRBJ1-2	-	TGTGCCATCCCTGGTAGGGGCCTCTACTATGGCTACACCTTC	CAIPGRGLYYGYTF
TRBV29-1	-	TRBJ1-1	-	TGCAGCGGGGGCCTGACAGAGAACACTGAAGCTTTCTTT	CSGGLTENTEAFF